The clone carrying this T cell receptor beta chain was seen a few times. The antigen is not known. These data originate in a study of CD8 T cells in ankylosing spondylitis. TCRdb reprocessed the 5' RACE reads with MiXCR, giving one entry per CDR3 protein. The table lists roughly 670,000 distinct CDR3 sequences, roughly 19% of them singletons. Study-level points and caveats: Blood of patients with ankylosing spondylitis appeared to be characterized by a TCR beta motif of several highly homologous variants.

Germline loops: CDR1 MNHEY, CDR2 SMNVEV (reference sequence). The germline V and J ends were trimmed by 5 bases and 2 bases, with 15 bases remaining between them. This CDR3 has 15 residues. This chain links TRBV27 with TRBJ2-5; a weak D match, TRBD2 (6 bases). Sequences were obtained from blood, either unsorted or a sorted T cell fraction (not recorded which). The TCR comes from a male donor with ankylosing spondylitis. The CDR3 loop is CASSQRLVQQETQYF. Written as DNA, the CDR3 is TGTGCCAGCAGTCAACGACTAGTACAGCAAGAGACCCAGTACTTC.